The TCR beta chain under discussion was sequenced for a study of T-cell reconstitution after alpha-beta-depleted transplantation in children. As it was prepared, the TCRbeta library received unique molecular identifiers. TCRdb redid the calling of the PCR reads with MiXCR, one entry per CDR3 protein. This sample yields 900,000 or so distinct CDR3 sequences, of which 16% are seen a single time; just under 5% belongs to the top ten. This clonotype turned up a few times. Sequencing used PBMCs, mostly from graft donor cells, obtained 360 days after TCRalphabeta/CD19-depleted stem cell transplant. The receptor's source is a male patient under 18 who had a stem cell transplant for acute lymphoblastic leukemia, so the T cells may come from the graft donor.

The CDR3 loop reads CASSLIRDRVPAFF. CDR3 coding DNA: TGTGCCAGCAGTTTAATCCGGGACAGGGTGCCAGCTTTCTTT. This chain uses TRBV12-3 or TRBV12-4 with TRBJ1-1; 9 positions match TRBD1. After removal of 2 bases from V and 10 bases from J, the junction contained 8 bases not matched to a gene. The CDR3 is 14 amino acids.